This T cell receptor (beta chain) was recorded in a study of CD8 T cells in Susac syndrome. Study outcomes and limitations: Only a relatively small number of individuals were included in the TCR sequencing and HLA analysis.

Healthy donors constituted the controls, which were matched for age and sex. It was negative isolation that provided the CD8+ and CD4+ T cells, whereas TEMRA cells were enriched by FACS. With random hexamers, reverse transcription was performed on roughly 0.45 to 1 ug of RNA. Multiplex PCR with immunoSEQ amplified the TCR beta CDR3 across 54 Vbeta and 13 Jbeta. TCRdb independently ran MiXCR on the immunoSEQ multiplex PCR reads; one entry per CDR3 protein. The sample records about 190,000 distinct CDR3 sequences, 93% being singletons. Germline CDR1 is SGDLS and CDR2 is YYNGEE. Trimming pared 0 bases from V and 7 bases from J, leaving 10 bases between. The CDR3 has 13 residues. Comments on this clonotype: What it binds is not known.

The chain carries TRBV9 and TRBJ1-1; D is undetermined. Sequencing was done on a sample of CD4+ T cells from PBMCs. The receptor's source is a human donor in good health. This CDR3 reads CASSVDQVREAFF. DNA for the CDR3: TGTGCCAGCAGCGTAGATCAGGTCCGTGAAGCTTTCTTT.